One and the same sample provided the 8 T cell receptor beta chains below, sequenced in a study of molecular identifiers for immune sequencing clone quantification. One entry per CDR3 protein, called by TCRdb with MiXCR from the PCR reads. The data show approximately 550,000 distinct CDR3 sequences, with about 25% seen just once and 0.7% to 0.9% held by the top ten. Sequences were obtained from naive CD8+ T cells from blood, with Jurkat cell RNA spiked in. Noted subset: FACS-sorted CD8+CD4-CCR7+CD45RA+ naive T cells. The source is a human donor in good health. Some libraries in this study had Jurkat cell RNA spiked in.

As regards this clonotype: A much larger clone differs from this one at a single base, so this may be a read error. The chain recombines TRBV7-9 with TRBJ1-1, with D possibly TRBD1 on 5 matching bases. Trimming removed 4 bases at V and 5 bases at J, with 23 bases between. From germline, CDR1 is SEHNR and CDR2 FQNEAQ (reference sequence). The CDR3 is 17 amino acids. CDR3 sequence reads: CASSSTPRGQGGTEAFF. In DNA form, the CDR3 reads TGTGCCAGCAGCTCCACGCCAAGGGGCCAGGGAGGAACTGAAGCTTTCTTT.

Of note for this clonotype: At one boundary the junction diverges from the germline segment, which might be a read error. The V call is TRBV11-2, the J call TRBJ1-1, with a possible D match to TRBD1 (6 bases). This CDR3 contains 13 residues. In germline, CDR1 is SGHAT, CDR2 FQNNGV. The CDR3 reads CACSLGGGPEAFF. In nucleotides, the CDR3 is TGTGCCTGCAGCTTAGGGGGGGGCCCTGAAGCTTTCTTT.

Many counts were recorded for this clonotype. This chain uses TRBV28 with TRBJ2-1; 7 positions agree with TRBD2. CDR1 and CDR2 from the germline V gene are MDHEN and SYDVKM. The CDR3 totals 14 residues. V was pared by 3 bases and J by 3 bases, with 2 bases of the junction left unmatched. CDR3 residues: CASSFLAGYNEQFF. The CDR3 DNA reads TGTGCCAGCAGTTTTTTAGCGGGCTACAATGAGCAGTTCTTC. Drawing the rest from reference TRBV28 and TRBJ2-1, the complete variable domain is DVKVTQSSRYLVKRTGEKVFLECVQDMDHENMFWYRQDPGLGLRLIYFSYDVKMKEKGDIPEGYSVSREKKERFSLILESASTNQTSMYLCASSFLAGYNEQFFGPGTRLTVL.

This clonotype appeared many times. V gene TRBV7-9 combines with J gene TRBJ2-3; D unclear. This CDR3 has 13 residues. V lost 1 base and J 0 bases, leaving 2 bases between the germline ends. Germline V gene sequence: CDR1 SEHNR, CDR2 FQNEAQ (reference sequence). The CDR3 DNA sequence: TGTGCCAGCAGCTTAGATAGCACAGATACGCAGTATTTT. As protein: CASSLDSTDTQYF.

The chain joins TRBV5-1 to TRBJ2-5, with a tentative D call TRBD1 (5 bases). There are 13 residues in the CDR3. The germline V and J ends were trimmed by 3 bases and 4 bases, with 10 bases remaining between them. Germline assignment: CDR1 SGHRS and CDR2 YFSETQ. The CDR3 spells CASSSLDIETQYF. The CDR3 DNA follows: TGCGCCAGCAGCTCCCTGGACATAGAGACCCAGTACTTC. Filled out from reference TRBV5-1 and TRBJ2-5, the complete variable domain reads KAGVTQTPRYLIKTRGQQVTLSCSPISGHRSVSWYQQTPGQGLQFLFEYFSETQRNKGNFPGRFSGRQFSNSRSEMNVSTLELGDSALYLCASSSLDIETQYFGPGTRLLVL.

The genes are TRBV12-3 or TRBV12-4 and TRBJ2-5, with 16 bases fitting TRBD2. The length of the CDR3 is 17 residues. Trimming cost V 5 bases and J 1 base; bases outside gene matches: 4. The DNA of the CDR3 is TGTGCCAGCAGTGCCGGGACTAGCGGGGGGGTCCAAGAGACCCAGTACTTC. Translation gives CASSAGTSGGVQETQYF.

This clonotype was observed a single time. A clone one base away is much larger, so this may be a read error. The chain employs TRBV5-1 and TRBJ1-4; perhaps TRBD1 as D (5 bases). From germline, CDR1 is SGHRS and CDR2 YFSETQ. This CDR3 comprises 14 residues. The V end lost 1 base, the J end lost 8 bases, and 12 bases lay between the germline ends. This chain's CDR3 is CASSLWLGDEKLFF. In DNA form, the CDR3 reads TGCGCCAGCAGCTTGTGGCTGGGGGACGAAAAACTGTTTTTT.

The chain combines TRBV20-1 with TRBJ2-3; perhaps TRBD2 as D (5 bases). Germline V gives CDR1 DFQATT, CDR2 SNEGSKA (reference sequence). This CDR3 is built from 15 residues. Trimming shortened V by 0 bases and J by 4 bases, and 14 bases separated the two germline ends. This CDR3 is CSARDYEGEPDTQYF. The CDR3 DNA is TGCAGTGCTAGAGATTATGAGGGAGAACCAGATACGCAGTATTTT.